This T cell receptor beta chain was captured by sequencing in a study of T cell responses to AZD1222 COVID-19 vaccine (dated by TCRdb to about 2021). Concerning the study at large: TCR sequencing was performed for 230 to 250 trial participants, of whom 207 were given two doses of AZD1222 and around 25 were given two doses of MenACWY control vaccine. Enrollment into the trials was organized by age into subgroups of 18-55, 56-69 and 70-plus years, and those subgroups contained roughly 150, 30 and 60 TCR-sequenced participants, respectively.

Trimming takes 4 bases from V and 5 bases from J, and the germline ends sit 14 bases apart. Via the germline V gene, CDR1 is MGHRA and CDR2 YSYEKL. The CDR3 sequence holds 15 residues, the cysteine and phenylalanine included. The DNA shown is the 45-base CDR3, in frame from base 1. The CDR3 regions of human TCRbeta chains were subjected to immunosequencing. Processing in the source paper ran as follows. TCRs in the repertoires were compared against a reference library of SARS-CoV-2-specific TCRs that had been generated with the MIRA antigen-specificity platform. Breadth meant the fraction of unique TCRs that were SARS-CoV-2-associated, whereas depth meant the fraction of total T cells that were SARS-CoV-2-associated. Each spike-specific TCR was assigned to its reactive spike region and to a CD4 or CD8 class using the MIRA data. Log10-transformed breadth and depth values were compared by one-way ANOVA with Sidak's multiple comparisons tests. TCRdb stores this immuneACCESS table with in-frame sequences only. Part of the clones is absent; in the studies checked, under half of the shortfall reflects unresolved V genes, and no reason is known for the rest. V, J and clone size derive from that table, while D and trimming were established from the DNA sequence. The sample table contains about 140,000 clones; only one count was recorded for 80% to 95% of them. The leading ten clones occupy around 1% of the sample.

Overall study outcomes, separate from this receptor: CD4 TCRs associated with the vaccine covered the entire spike protein, and the dominant responses were in regions 160-218 and 743-854. Conclusions about previously exposed vaccinees are limited because only five to seven AZD1222 recipients were SARS-CoV-2 seropositive at baseline. Spike-specific TCR breadth and depth rose significantly after two AZD1222 doses compared with day 0 and with MenACWY recipients. The 56-69-year group was small, and its depth increase did not reach significance, likely because of low power. Reportedly, close to half of the unique spike-specific TCRs recognized epitopes lying outside the regions that are mutated in the B.1.351 and B.1.1.7 variants. Because no day 14 peak-response samples were available, repertoires were characterized only after the peak T cell response. Most participants were white British and females outnumbered males, and the authors suggested that clonal diversity may have been underestimated.

This clone has more than one count but fewer than ten. Its antigen remains undetermined. No clone much larger than this one lies a single base away; base qualities are absent. The time point tag for this specimen amounts to: baseline before first vaccination. The treatment or condition label corresponds to: meningococcal conjugate vaccine given as trial control. Vaccinee samples came from UK trials COV001 and COV002, including a single-blind randomized controlled phase 2/3 trial of AZD1222 (ChAdOx1 nCoV-19) in healthy adults. For TCRbeta chain sequencing, PBMC samples from trial participants were taken at day 0 and at day 28 after the second dose.

Sequenced material: peripheral blood, taken on day 0 of MenACWY control vaccination. The sequence links TRBV4-1 to TRBJ1-4; a weak D assignment points to TRBD1 (5 bases agree). This sequence originates from an adult in good health. For the CDR3, the sequence is CASSLRDGLNEKLFF. At the DNA level, the sequence is TGCGCCAGCAGCCTTCGGGACGGCCTAAATGAAAAACTGTTTTTT.